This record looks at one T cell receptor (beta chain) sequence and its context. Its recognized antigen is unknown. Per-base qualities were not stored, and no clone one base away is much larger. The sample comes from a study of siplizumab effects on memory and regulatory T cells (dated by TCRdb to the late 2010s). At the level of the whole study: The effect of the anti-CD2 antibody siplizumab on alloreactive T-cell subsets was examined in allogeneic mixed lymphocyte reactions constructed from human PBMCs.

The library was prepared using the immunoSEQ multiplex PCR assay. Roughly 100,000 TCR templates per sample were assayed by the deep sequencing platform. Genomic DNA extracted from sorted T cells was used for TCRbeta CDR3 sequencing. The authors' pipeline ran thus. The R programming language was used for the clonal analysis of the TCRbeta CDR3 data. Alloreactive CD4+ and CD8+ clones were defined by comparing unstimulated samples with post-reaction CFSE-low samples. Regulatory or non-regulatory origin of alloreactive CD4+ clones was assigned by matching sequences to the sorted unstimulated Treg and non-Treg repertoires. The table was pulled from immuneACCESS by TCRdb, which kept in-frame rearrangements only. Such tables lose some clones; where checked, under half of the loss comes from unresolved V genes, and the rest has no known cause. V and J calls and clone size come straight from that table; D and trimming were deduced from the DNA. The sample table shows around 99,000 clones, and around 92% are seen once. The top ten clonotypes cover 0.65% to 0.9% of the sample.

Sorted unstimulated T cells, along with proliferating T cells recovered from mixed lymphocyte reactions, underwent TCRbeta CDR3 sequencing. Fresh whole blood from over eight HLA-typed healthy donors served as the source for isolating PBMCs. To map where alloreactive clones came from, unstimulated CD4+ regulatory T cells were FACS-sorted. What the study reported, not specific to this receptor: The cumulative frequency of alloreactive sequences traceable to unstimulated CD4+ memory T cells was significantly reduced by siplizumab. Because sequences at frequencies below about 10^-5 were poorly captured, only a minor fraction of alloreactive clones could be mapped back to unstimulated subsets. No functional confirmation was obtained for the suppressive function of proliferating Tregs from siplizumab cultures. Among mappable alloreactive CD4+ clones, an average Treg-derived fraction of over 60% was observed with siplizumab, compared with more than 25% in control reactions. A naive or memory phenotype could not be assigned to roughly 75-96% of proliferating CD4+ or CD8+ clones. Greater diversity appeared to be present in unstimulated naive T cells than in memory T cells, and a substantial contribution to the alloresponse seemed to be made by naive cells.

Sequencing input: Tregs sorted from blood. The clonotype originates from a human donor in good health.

The CDR3 amino acid sequence is: CASRVAYEQYF. The DNA sequence is as follows: TGTGCCAGCAGGGTGGCTTACGAGCAGTACTTC. In this chain, TRBV2 is recombined with TRBJ2-7; there is no confident call for the D gene. CDR1 SNHLY and CDR2 FYNNEI were looked up in the germline V gene. V loses 6 bases of germline sequence and J loses 4 bases, and the interval between the two ends is 7 bases. The CDR3 goes from the cysteine to the phenylalanine over 11 residues. CDR3 DNA is the only sequence kept; it has 33 bases, read in frame from the first base.